This entry lists 10 T cell receptor beta chains sequenced from one sample in a study of blood T cell repertoires in COVID-19. Generated by immunoSEQ multiplex PCR, the TCRdb table keeps only in-frame clones and is missing some. The table lists fewer than 200,000 clones, about 80% of them singletons. The sample taken for sequencing was peripheral blood. The receptors shown here come from a man aged 70 or older with active or convalescent COVID-19.

The chain is built from TRBV7-2 and TRBJ1-2; D is perhaps TRBD1 (6 bases). With 4 bases removed from V and 9 bases from J, the gap between germline ends came to 9 bases. The CDR3 has 11 amino acids. Per the germline V gene, CDR1 is SGHTA and CDR2 is FQGNSA. In nucleotides, the CDR3 is TGTGCCAGCAGCTCAGGGGTGAGCTACACCTTC. Translated, it gives CASSSGVSYTF.

The CDR3 protein is CASSAKQGISNQPQHF. DNA for the CDR3: TGTGCCAGCAGCGCAAAACAGGGAATTAGCAATCAGCCCCAGCATTTT. V and J are TRBV27 and TRBJ1-5, with D possibly matching TRBD1 (6 bases). Trimming took off 6 bases at V and 0 bases at J, with 15 bases between the two ends. The CDR3 spans 16 residues. The germline CDR1 and CDR2 sequences are MNHEY and SMNVEV (reference sequence).

A single count supports this clone. The chain links TRBV7-8 to TRBJ2-5, with a possible D match to TRBD2 (6 bases). V lost 5 bases and J 12 bases, leaving 13 bases between the germline ends. The CDR3 extends over 11 amino acids. The germline gives CDR1 SGHVS, CDR2 FQNEAQ. The CDR3 nucleotides are TGTGCCAGCAGCCCAGGAGGGGTGGAGTACTTC. Amino acid sequence: CASSPGGVEYF.

V and J are TRBV9 and TRBJ1-2, with TRBD1 matching 12 bases. V lost 2 bases, J lost 8 bases, and 7 bases stayed unmatched. The CDR3 extends over 15 amino acids. Germline CDR1 reads SGDLS; CDR2 reads YYNGEE. CDR3 DNA sequence: TGTGCCAGCAGCGTTCCCGGGACAGGGGGCAAGGGCTACACCTTC. Translating it yields CASSVPGTGGKGYTF.

The chain links TRBV11-2 to TRBJ2-7; 11 bases agree with TRBD2. V lost 3 bases and J lost 2; bases outside the gene matches: 9. The germline V gene has CDR1 SGHAT and CDR2 FQNNGV. The CDR3 runs 17 residues. As DNA, the CDR3 is TGTGCCAGCAGCTTGATCCGGACTAGCGGGCGACCCTACGAGCAGTACTTC. It is translated as CASSLIRTSGRPYEQYF.

Ten or more counts support this clone. The chain recombines TRBV6-5 with TRBJ1-2, with 8 bases lining up with TRBD1. The CDR3 length is 14 residues. With 2 bases clipped from V and 8 bases from J, the junction kept 7 bases outside the gene matches. From germline, CDR1 is MNHEY and CDR2 SVGAGI. DNA for the CDR3: TGTGCCAGCAGTTACCTGACAGGGGAGAGGGGCTACACCTTC. Translating gives CASSYLTGERGYTF.

CDR3 residues: CASRRRELRSNQPQHF. The CDR3 bases are TGTGCCAGTCGAAGGAGGGAGCTAAGGAGCAATCAGCCCCAGCATTTT. The J gene is TRBJ1-5, the V gene TRBV19; unclear D gene. The CDR3 is 16 amino acids. Germline CDR1 and CDR2: LNHDA and SQIVND (reference sequence). V dropped 8 bases and J dropped 1 base, with 18 bases sitting between them.

V and J are TRBV9 and TRBJ2-3; unclear D gene. Per germline, CDR1 SGDLS and CDR2 YYNGEE. This CDR3 has 12 residues. V gave up 0 bases and J gave up 6 bases, with 5 bases separating them. CDR3 protein: CASSVAKDTQYF. In DNA form, the CDR3 reads TGTGCCAGCAGCGTAGCTAAGGATACGCAGTATTTT.

The chain joins TRBV25-1 to TRBJ2-7; 9 bases map to TRBD1. With V trimmed by 5 bases and J by 3 bases, 8 bases remained unmatched. Germline CDR1 and CDR2: MGHDK and SYGVNS. The CDR3 runs 15 residues. Here the CDR3 reads CASSKPGTGLYEQYF. The DNA for the CDR3 is TGTGCCAGCAGTAAACCCGGGACAGGGCTCTACGAGCAGTACTTC.

This chain joins TRBV18 and TRBJ2-1, with TRBD2 identical over 12 bases. This CDR3 comprises 18 residues. CDR1 is KGHSH and CDR2 is LQKENI in the germline V gene. J lost 0 bases, V lost 7 bases, and 10 bases had no gene match. CDR3 sequence (DNA): TGTGCCAGCTTACCCGGACTAGCGGGAACCGGCTCCTACAATGAGCAGTTCTTC. Translating gives CASLPGLAGTGSYNEQFF. The full variable domain, its missing parts supplied by reference TRBV18 and TRBJ2-1, is NAGVMQNPRHLVRRRGQEARLRCSPMKGHSHVYWYRQLPEEGLKFMVYLQKENIIDESGMPKERFSAEFPKEGPSILRIQQVVRGDSAAYFCASLPGLAGTGSYNEQFFGPGTRLTVL.